One sample yielded the 29 T cell receptor beta chains listed below, sequenced in a study of blood T cells in healthy people across ages. Primers used in a second PCR of roughly 6 to 11 cycles were a sample-barcoded 5' primer and a J-beta primer mix. TCRdb reprocessed the 5' RACE reads via MiXCR and lists one record per CDR3 protein. The data show hundreds of thousands of distinct CDR3 sequences, with 48% seen just once and roughly 13% held by the top ten. Sequenced sample: blood. The receptors here all came from a man aged 25-45 years in good health.

The rearrangement uses TRBV6-1 and TRBJ1-1; 9 bases agree with TRBD1. The CDR3 has 15 residues. In germline, CDR1 is MNHNS, CDR2 SASEGT. With V trimmed by 4 bases and J by 7 bases, 10 bases remained unmatched. The CDR3 coding sequence is TGTGCCAGCAGTGGCCGGGACAGGGAGCCGGATGAAGCTTTCTTT. Amino acid sequence: CASSGRDREPDEAFF.

The rearrangement joins TRBV20-1 to TRBJ2-7; 8 bases match TRBD1. The junction had 7 bases not matched to a gene; V was cut back by 7 bases and J by 2 bases. The length of the CDR3 is 13 residues. The V gene's germline CDR1 is DFQATT and CDR2 SNEGSKA (reference sequence). The CDR3 sequence: CSVQGATPYEQYF. CDR3 coding DNA: TGCAGTGTTCAGGGGGCCACGCCCTACGAGCAGTACTTC.

This clonotype was seen a few times. V usage is TRBV4-1 and J usage is TRBJ2-7, with 8 bases that match TRBD1. The trim removed 3 bases at V and 4 bases at J, leaving 5 bases unmatched. This CDR3 region has 14 residues. Germline V gives CDR1 MGHRA, CDR2 YSYEKL. The CDR3 protein is CASSQGQARYEQYF. CDR3 DNA sequence: TGCGCCAGCAGCCAGGGACAGGCTAGGTACGAGCAGTACTTC.

V is TRBV4-2 and J is TRBJ2-4; TRBD1 matches 8 bases. The closer fit of TRBJ2-7 to the DNA end suggests the J call may be wrong. This CDR3 spans 16 amino acids. Germline loops: CDR1 LGHNA, CDR2 YNFKEQ. The CDR3 nucleotides are TGTGCCAGCAGCCAAGAGGTACAGGGGGTGGTAGGCGAGCAGTACTTC. Its translation: CASSQEVQGVVGEQYF.

This chain joins TRBV28 and TRBJ2-7; D not certain. V was trimmed by 2 bases and J by 0 bases, leaving 11 bases between them. From germline, CDR1 is MDHEN and CDR2 SYDVKM. The CDR3 contains 15 residues. The CDR3 loop is CASSLAATGSYEQYF. CDR3 bases: TGTGCCAGCAGTTTAGCAGCCACTGGCTCCTACGAGCAGTACTTC.

The V call is TRBV5-1, the J call TRBJ2-7; 10 nucleotides match TRBD2. Germline CDR1 is SGHRS and CDR2 is YFSETQ. The trim removed 8 bases at V and 3 bases at J, leaving 8 bases unmatched. The CDR3 is 14 residues long. The CDR3 loop reads CASRAGTSDYEQYF. DNA for the CDR3: TGCGCCAGTCGGGCAGGGACTAGCGACTACGAGCAGTACTTC.

The chain carries TRBV20-1 and TRBJ1-1, with TRBD1 as a possible D gene (5 bases). The CDR3 has 13 residues. Germline V lookup: CDR1 DFQATT, CDR2 SNEGSKA (reference sequence). The chain's CDR3 is CRVGTVRNTEAFF. In nucleotides, the CDR3 is TGCAGGGTCGGGACCGTCCGGAACACTGAAGCTTTCTTT.

This chain connects TRBV3-1 to TRBJ2-4, with a possible D match to TRBD2 (7 bases). TRBJ2-7 matches the DNA end more closely, so the J call is doubtful. Germline CDR1 is LGHDT and CDR2 is YNNKEL (reference sequence). The CDR3 is made up of 16 amino acids. The CDR3 bases are TGTGCCAGCAGCCAAGGGTTAACAGGGAGGGTTGGCGAGCAGTACTTC. Its translation: CASSQGLTGRVGEQYF.

This clonotype was found a few times. V and J are TRBV20-1 and TRBJ2-5; TRBD2 matches 11 bases. CDR3 length equals 15 residues. The V segment lost 7 bases and the J segment 0 bases; nucleotides outside the gene matches: 7. Germline CDR1 DFQATT, CDR2 SNEGSKA (reference sequence). CDR3 coding DNA: TGCAGTGTGACTAGCGGGACTCTGTACCAAGAGACCCAGTACTTC. Translation gives CSVTSGTLYQETQYF.

This clonotype has a handful of counts. The chain combines TRBV5-1 with TRBJ2-7, with no clear D. CDR3 length: 13 residues. Trimming took 0 bases from V and 6 from J, leaving 10 bases between them. Germline CDR1 SGHRS, CDR2 YFSETQ. CDR3 DNA: TGCGCCAGCAGCTTGGGAGGACCTTCCGAGCAGTACTTC. Its protein is CASSLGGPSEQYF.

This chain joins TRBV7-4 and TRBJ2-5; 15 bases agree with TRBD2. Germline CDR1 SGHVT, CDR2 SQSDAQ. This CDR3 region has 16 residues. V trimming: 4 bases; J trimming: 11 bases; junction bases outside the gene matches: 11. CDR3 in amino acids: CASSYGLAGGWDEQYF. DNA for the CDR3: TGTGCCAGCAGCTACGGACTAGCGGGGGGGTGGGATGAGCAGTACTTC. Full variable domain (missing parts from reference TRBV7-4 and TRBJ2-5): GAGVSQSPRYKVAKRGRDVALRCDSISGHVTLYWYRQTLGQGSEVLTYSQSDAQRDKSGRPSGRFSAERPERSVSTLKIQRTEQGDSAVYLCASSYGLAGGWDEQYFGPGTRLLVL.

The chain employs TRBV28 and TRBJ1-5, with TRBD1 matching 12 bases. Germline CDR1 and CDR2: MDHEN and SYDVKM. The CDR3 length is 17 residues. V gave up 3 bases and J gave up 14 bases; unmatched junction bases: 17. The CDR3 region has the DNA TGTGCCAGCAGTTTTGGTTCGCCGGGACAGGGGGCATTTAAGAAGCATTTT. Encoded protein: CASSFGSPGQGAFKKHF.

The J gene is TRBJ1-2, the V gene TRBV7-8; tentative D call: TRBD1 (6 bases). Germline V lookup: CDR1 SGHVS, CDR2 FQNEAQ. The CDR3 runs 15 residues. V gave up 6 bases and J gave up 5 bases, with 19 bases separating them. The DNA for the CDR3 is TGTGCCAGCAGTTCACACCGGACAGCCTCATATGGCTACACCTTC. It specifies CASSSHRTASYGYTF.

Comments on this clonotype: The junction differs from germline at one of its ends, possibly a read error. The CDR3 here is CASRVEAGGYGYTF. The CDR3 nucleotides are TGTGCCAGCCGCGTAGAGGCAGGGGGCTATGGCTACACCTTC. The V gene is TRBV9, the J gene TRBJ1-2; TRBD1 aligns across 7 bases. The CDR3 sequence is 14 residues long. The germline gives CDR1 SGDLS, CDR2 YYNGEE.

This clonotype was observed a handful of times. The germline gene is not matched at one end of the junction; a read error may be the cause. The rearrangement links TRBV6-1 to TRBJ1-2; D unresolved. The germline V gene encodes CDR1 MNHNS and CDR2 SASEGT. CDR3 length: 14 residues. The CDR3 is CASTEGDTRYGYTF. The CDR3 region has the DNA TGTGCCAGCACTGAAGGAGACACCCGCTATGGCTACACCTTC.

This chain uses TRBV4-1 with TRBJ1-5, with D perhaps matching TRBD1 (5 bases). Germline lookup yields CDR1 MGHRA and CDR2 YSYEKL. This CDR3 contains 16 residues. The V gene lost 0 bases and the J gene lost 7 bases, with 16 bases spanning the gap. The DNA for the CDR3 is TGCGCCAGCAGCCAAGATGGCCGGGGGATGCGGCAGCCCCAGCATTTT. Translation: CASSQDGRGMRQPQHF.

This clonotype was found a few times. V usage is TRBV10-3 and J usage is TRBJ2-7, with TRBD2 identical over 7 bases. The CDR3 runs 15 residues. The V segment lost 4 bases and the J segment 1 base; nucleotides outside the gene matches: 7. Germline CDR1 reads ENHRY; CDR2 reads SYGVKD. CDR3 loop: CAISGTGRVSYEQYF. Here the CDR3 DNA reads TGTGCCATCAGTGGAACGGGGAGGGTGTCCTACGAGCAGTACTTC.

This clonotype was counted between two and nine times. CDR3 sequence (DNA): TGTGCCAGCAGTGAATATCCGGGACAGGGTCAGCAGACCCAGTACTTC. It encodes CASSEYPGQGQQTQYF. This chain links TRBV25-1 with TRBJ2-5, with 9 positions matching TRBD1. Per the germline V gene, CDR1 is MGHDK and CDR2 is SYGVNS. The CDR3 has 16 residues. Losses at the gene ends were 0 bases for V and 6 bases for J; bases not matched to a gene: 8.

The chain joins TRBV14 to TRBJ2-4; D is unresolved. The germline V gene has CDR1 SGHDN and CDR2 FVKESK. CDR3 length equals 13 residues. The germline V and J ends were trimmed by 1 base and 15 bases, with 16 bases remaining between them. The CDR3 bases are TGTGCCAGCAGCCAAGGTTGGCGGTACGAGCGGTACTTC. This codes for CASSQGWRYERYF.

This clonotype was detected a few times. V and J are TRBV6-1 and TRBJ2-3; D is unresolved. Germline lookup yields CDR1 MNHNS and CDR2 SASEGT. Deletions cut 4 bases from V and 2 bases from J, with 10 bases between. This CDR3 has 14 residues. The DNA of the CDR3 is TGTGCCAGCAGTGGCGCGGTCTTCACAGATACGCAGTATTTT. Translated, it gives CASSGAVFTDTQYF.

The chain carries TRBV4-1 and TRBJ2-4; TRBD1 matches 9 bases. The germline V gene has CDR1 MGHRA and CDR2 YSYEKL. The CDR3 loop spans 14 amino acids. Trimming at V came to 2 bases and at J to 13 bases, leaving 9 bases not matched to a gene. Written as DNA, the CDR3 is TGCGCCAGCAGCCAAACGACAGGGGGTCGGGAGCAGTACTTC. It translates to CASSQTTGGREQYF.

The chain employs TRBV5-1 and TRBJ2-3; D remains unclear. CDR3 length equals 15 residues. Between the trimmed V and J ends, which lost 7 bases and 0 bases, there was a span of 15 bases. Germline V gene sequence: CDR1 SGHRS, CDR2 YFSETQ. CDR3 nucleotide sequence: TGCGCCAGCTTGCAACTATCACCTAGCACAGATACGCAGTATTTT. Residues: CASLQLSPSTDTQYF.

The rearrangement uses TRBV6-6 and TRBJ2-1; 7 positions agree with TRBD2. The CDR3 loop spans 14 amino acids. Per the germline V gene, CDR1 is MNHNY and CDR2 is SVGAGI (reference sequence). The V segment lost 10 bases and the J segment 6 bases; nucleotides outside the gene matches: 12. The CDR3 region has the DNA TGTGCCACATTTTCGACTAGCAAGTCCAATGAGCAGTTCTTC. It is translated as CATFSTSKSNEQFF.

V and J are TRBV12-3 or TRBV12-4 and TRBJ2-6; D ambiguous. The CDR3 contains 17 residues. Trimming left V 2 bases short and J 0 bases short, with 11 bases between. Here the CDR3 reads CASSLRSSLSGANVLTF. DNA for the CDR3: TGTGCCAGCAGTTTAAGGTCCTCCCTCTCTGGGGCCAACGTCCTGACTTTC.

The sample holds a few counts of this clonotype. The rearrangement uses TRBV4-2 and TRBJ1-6, with D possibly matching TRBD1 (5 bases). This CDR3 has 16 residues. V was clipped by 0 bases and J by 9 bases, with 15 bases between them. Germline V gene lookup returns CDR1 LGHNA and CDR2 YNFKEQ. The CDR3 coding sequence is TGTGCCAGCAGCCAAGATCGAGCTAGGGGAGGTTCACCCCTCCACTTT. It is translated as CASSQDRARGGSPLHF.

The chain links TRBV3-1 to TRBJ2-6; weak D call: TRBD1 (6 bases). The CDR3 spans 18 residues. Per germline, CDR1 LGHDT and CDR2 YNNKEL (reference sequence). Trimming removed 0 bases at V and 0 bases at J, with 12 bases between. For the CDR3, the DNA is TGTGCCAGCAGCCAAGATAGGGCAGGGGCCTCTGGGGCCAACGTCCTGACTTTC. It is translated as CASSQDRAGASGANVLTF.

The chain links TRBV29-1 to TRBJ1-1; a possible D gene is TRBD1 (5 bases). Trimming pared 5 bases from V and 0 bases from J, leaving 13 bases between. Germline loops: CDR1 SQVTM, CDR2 ANQGSEA. The CDR3 is 14 amino acids. CDR3 sequence (DNA): TGCAGCGTTTACGGGACCGCGTTGAACACTGAAGCTTTCTTT. It specifies CSVYGTALNTEAFF.

This clonotype occurred a few times. The CDR3 sequence is CASRSGTGFLSLDTQYF. Written as DNA, the CDR3 is TGTGCCAGCAGGTCCGGGACAGGCTTTCTCTCTCTCGATACGCAGTATTTT. The rearrangement links TRBV12-3 or TRBV12-4 to TRBJ2-3, with 8 bases lining up with TRBD1. J was trimmed by 6 bases and V by 6 bases; bases with no gene match: 17. This CDR3 spans 17 amino acids.

This CDR3 reads CASSALQGAGNSPLHF. The CDR3 region has the DNA TGTGCCAGCAGCGCTCTACAGGGGGCAGGGAATTCACCCCTCCACTTT. The chain recombines TRBV11-2 with TRBJ1-6; 9 bases agree with TRBD1. CDR1 and CDR2 (germline): SGHAT, FQNNGV. The trim removed 5 bases at V and 7 bases at J, leaving 9 bases unmatched. This CDR3 has 16 amino acids.